The rows below give T cell receptor beta chains drawn from one sample of a study of blood T cell repertoires in COVID-19. The table came from immunoSEQ multiplex PCR; TCRdb's copy has only in-frame clones and leaves some out. The data contain 3,200 or so clones, over 75% of them singletons. Source material: peripheral blood. The receptors come from a human donor with active COVID-19. The donor label of this sample is uncertain. CDR3s include the opening cysteine and the closing phenylalanine or tryptophan. A D gene is named only where the DNA matches it firmly. Size tells how often a clone was seen (once, few, many) or the class of an expanded clone, and some rows leave it out.

TRBJ1-4	.	TRBV19	.	TGTGCCAGTAGTATCGGACCCCGGGGAACTAATGAAAAACTGTTTTTT	CASSIGPRGTNEKLFF
TRBJ1-1	.	TRBV7-3	.	TGTGCCAGCAGCTTAGACGGGTCCACTGAAGCTTTCTTT	CASSLDGSTEAFF
TRBJ2-7	.	TRBV5-5	.	TGTGCCAGCAGCACTACAGGGTATCCCCCCTACGAGCAGTACTTC	CASSTTGYPPYEQYF
TRBJ2-3	TRBD2	TRBV10-3	.	TGTGCCATCAGTGGGACTAGCGGCAAAACAGATACGCAGTATTTT	CAISGTSGKTDTQYF
TRBJ1-2	.	TRBV5-1	.	TGCGCCAGCAGCTTGGTATTCGGACAGAACTATGGCTACACCTTC	CASSLVFGQNYGYTF
TRBJ2-7	TRBD2	TRBV9	few	TGTGCCAGCAGCGTTGGGACCGTGGGACTAGCGGACTACGAGCAGTACTTC	CASSVGTVGLADYEQYF
TRBJ1-3	.	TRBV30	.	TGTGCCTGGAGTGTACGATCCCGGAGCTCTGGAAACACCATATATTTT	CAWSVRSRSSGNTIYF
TRBJ2-1	TRBD2	TRBV6-5	.	TGTGCCAGCAGCAGGACTAGCGGGAGATACGATGAGCAGTTCTTC	CASSRTSGRYDEQFF
TRBJ1-4	TRBD1	TRBV24-1	.	TGTGCCACCAGTGTTGGTCAGGGGGGCGCAACTAATGAAAAACTGTTTTTT	CATSVGQGGATNEKLFF
TRBJ2-7	TRBD1	TRBV15	.	TGTGCCACCAGCAGAGAAAGACCGGGACAGTACTACGAGCAGTACTTC	CATSRERPGQYYEQYF
TRBJ1-2	TRBD1	TRBV5-1	.	TGCGCCAGCAGCTTCGGGACAGGGGGCAATGGCTACACCTTC	CASSFGTGGNGYTF
TRBJ1-3	.	TRBV5-1	once	TGCGCCAGCAGCTTCGGCAGGGTGGACTCTGGAAACACCATATATTTT	CASSFGRVDSGNTIYF
TRBJ1-2	.	TRBV2	.	TGTGCCAGCAGCGAGAACAGGGATGGCTACACCTTC	CASSENRDGYTF
TRBJ2-1	TRBD2	TRBV12-3/TRBV12-4	.	TGTGCCAGCAGTTTAAGGCGGGAGGGTGAGCAGTTCTTC	CASSLRREGEQFF
TRBJ2-7	.	TRBV7-2	.	TGTGCCAGCAGCTTAGCGCTTAGTCTCTCCTACGAGCAGTACTTC	CASSLALSLSYEQYF
TRBJ2-5	TRBD2	TRBV7-7	once	TGTGCTAGCAGCCCGACTAGCGGGGGCCAAGAGACCCAGTACTTC	CASSPTSGGQETQYF
TRBJ2-1	.	TRBV10-3	.	TGTGCCATCAGTGAGCCTCCAGGCCCCCTAGCTTTGCGAAGCAATGAGCAGTTCTTC	CAISEPPGPLALRSNEQFF
TRBJ1-2	.	TRBV29-1	.	TGCAGCGGCCGTACACAGGAAAACTATGGCTACACCTTC	CSGRTQENYGYTF
TRBJ2-7	TRBD2	TRBV10-2	.	TGCGCCAGCAGGGCCCCGGGACTAGCGGGGGCTCGGAACGAGCAGTACTTC	CASRAPGLAGARNEQYF
TRBJ2-3	.	TRBV19	few	TGTGCCAGTAGTATTACCGGGAGCGATGCAGATACGCAGTATTTT	CASSITGSDADTQYF
TRBJ2-1	.	TRBV6-7	.	TGTGCCAGCAGTTACAGGAGGGTTCACAATGAGCAGTTCTTC	CASSYRRVHNEQFF
TRBJ2-7	.	TRBV21-1	.	TGTGCCAGCAGCAAAGATAGGAGAGGAGCCTACGAGCAGTACTTC	CASSKDRRGAYEQYF
TRBJ2-1	TRBD2	TRBV11-2	once	TGTGCCAGCAGCTTAGGACTAGCGGGAGACAATGAGCAGTTCTTC	CASSLGLAGDNEQFF
TRBJ2-4	.	TRBV7-2	.	TGTGCCAGCAGCTTAGGGGATGGACAGTATGTAGCCAAAAACATTCAGTACTTC	CASSLGDGQYVAKNIQYF
TRBJ2-1	.	TRBV29-1	.	TGCAGCGTCAGACTCCTTACCCCCAGCAATGAGCAGTTCTTC	CSVRLLTPSNEQFF
TRBJ1-2	.	TRBV27	.	TGTGCCAGCAGTCCCGCCGGGGGGAACTATGGCTACACCTTC	CASSPAGGNYGYTF
TRBJ1-4	TRBD1	TRBV7-9	.	TGTGCCAGCAGCACAAGGGGGCCCGAAAAACTGTTTTTT	CASSTRGPEKLFF
TRBJ2-2	TRBD1	TRBV9	.	TGTGCCAGCAGCGTAGACCCCGGGACAGGGGTGGGTAAGCTGTTTTTT	CASSVDPGTGVGKLFF
TRBJ2-5	.	TRBV3-1/TRBV3-2	.	TGTGCCAGCAGCCAAGGGGGTCGATGGGGGCCAGAGACCCAGTACTTC	CASSQGGRWGPETQYF
TRBJ1-1	.	TRBV7-9	.	TGTGCCAGCAGCTCCCAGGCGGGTGGGACTGAAGCTTTCTTT	CASSSQAGGTEAFF
TRBJ1-2	TRBD1	TRBV28	few	TGTGCCAGCAGTCCCTCCGGGACAGGGTTGGACTATGGCTACACCTTC	CASSPSGTGLDYGYTF
TRBJ2-3	TRBD2	TRBV27	.	TGTGCCAGCAGGGGACTAGCGGGGGGGTCAGATACGCAGTATTTT	CASRGLAGGSDTQYF
TRBJ2-7	.	TRBV18	.	TGTGCCAGCTCACCCCGGGATAATTACGAGCAGTACTTC	CASSPRDNYEQYF
TRBJ2-1	.	TRBV5-8	.	TGTGCCAGCAGCCTAGGGGGGGCCTCCTACAATGAGCAGTTCTTC	CASSLGGASYNEQFF
TRBJ1-5	.	TRBV19	.	TGTGCCAGTAGTATGAGGGAGATCCATCAGCCCCAGCATTTT	CASSMREIHQPQHF
TRBJ2-7	.	TRBV9	.	TGTGCCAGCAGCCCGCGGAGCAGGGTCTCCTACGAGCAGTACTTC	CASSPRSRVSYEQYF